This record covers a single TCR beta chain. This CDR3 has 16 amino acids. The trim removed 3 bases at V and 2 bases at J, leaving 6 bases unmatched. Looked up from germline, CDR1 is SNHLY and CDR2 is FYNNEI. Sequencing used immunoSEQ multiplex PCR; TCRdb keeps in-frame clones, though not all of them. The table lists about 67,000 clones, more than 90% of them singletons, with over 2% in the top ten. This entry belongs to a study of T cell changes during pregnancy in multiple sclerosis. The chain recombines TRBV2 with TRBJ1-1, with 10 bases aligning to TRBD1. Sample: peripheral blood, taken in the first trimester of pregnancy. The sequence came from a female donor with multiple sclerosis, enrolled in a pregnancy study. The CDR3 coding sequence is TGTGCCAGCAGTGATCCGGCGACAGGGGGCAACACTGAAGCTTTCTTT. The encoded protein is CASSDPATGGNTEAFF.